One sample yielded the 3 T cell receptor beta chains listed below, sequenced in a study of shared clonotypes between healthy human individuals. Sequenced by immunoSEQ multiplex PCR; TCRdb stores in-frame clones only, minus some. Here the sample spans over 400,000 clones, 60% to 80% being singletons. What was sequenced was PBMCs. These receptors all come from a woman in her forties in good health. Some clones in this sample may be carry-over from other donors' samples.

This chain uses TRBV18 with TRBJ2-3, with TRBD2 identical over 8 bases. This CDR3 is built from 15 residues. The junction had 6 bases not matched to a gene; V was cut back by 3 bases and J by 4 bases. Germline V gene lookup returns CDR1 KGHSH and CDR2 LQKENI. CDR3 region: CASSPQPAGADTQYF. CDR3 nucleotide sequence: TGTGCCAGCTCACCCCAGCCAGCGGGAGCAGATACGCAGTATTTT. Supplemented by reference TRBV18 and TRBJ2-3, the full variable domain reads NAGVMQNPRHLVRRRGQEARLRCSPMKGHSHVYWYRQLPEEGLKFMVYLQKENIIDESGMPKERFSAEFPKEGPSILRIQQVVRGDSAAYFCASSPQPAGADTQYFGPGTRLTVL.

The CDR3 DNA reads as TGTGCCAGTAGTCTCAGACAGGTGGATCAGCCCCAGCATTTT. It encodes CASSLRQVDQPQHF. The chain has TRBV19 and TRBJ1-5, with D possibly TRBD1 on 6 matching bases. The CDR3 has 14 residues. V was trimmed by 5 bases and J by 5 bases, leaving 13 bases between them. Germline-derived CDR1 and CDR2 are LNHDA and SQIVND (reference sequence).

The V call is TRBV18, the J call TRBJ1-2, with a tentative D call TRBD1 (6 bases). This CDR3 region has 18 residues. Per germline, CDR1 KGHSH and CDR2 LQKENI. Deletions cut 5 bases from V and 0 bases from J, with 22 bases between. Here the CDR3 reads CASSTHPPGQGANYGYTF. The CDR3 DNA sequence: TGTGCCAGCTCAACTCACCCGCCGGGACAAGGAGCTAACTATGGCTACACCTTC.